This paragraph covers one TCR beta chain sequence. Antigen specificity is unknown. Researchers prepared the TCRbeta library using unique molecular identifiers, the study reports. MiXCR was run by TCRdb on the PCR reads, yielding one entry per CDR3 protein. The sample has fewer than 700,000 distinct CDR3 sequences, more than 20% seen once. The sample belongs to a study of T-cell reconstitution after alpha-beta-depleted transplantation in children. Broader study findings: Approximately two months post-transplant, alpha-beta T cells reportedly originated from several hundred expanded graft clones. Newly produced T cells mostly accounted for T-cell counts and diversity one year post-transplant.

This TCR came from a boy under three years old who had a stem cell transplant for acute myeloid leukemia, so the T cells may come from the graft donor. This specimen was PBMCs, mostly from graft donor cells, taken 360 days after TCRalphabeta/CD19-depleted stem cell transplant.

CDR3 sequence reads: CASSKDRNRGANVLTF. CDR3 nucleotide sequence: TGTGCCAGTAGTAAAGACCGAAACCGGGGGGCCAACGTCCTGACTTTC. The rearrangement joins TRBV19 to TRBJ2-6; D unresolved. Germline CDR1 is LNHDA and CDR2 is SQIVND (reference sequence). V was trimmed by 4 bases and J by 4 bases, leaving 14 bases between them. This CDR3 has 16 residues.